This TCR beta chain was recovered during a study of blood T cell repertoires in COVID-19. Study context: From the United States, Italy and Spain came samples of acute and convalescent COVID-19. T cells, B-cell-depleted T cells, or PBMCs provided the cDNA or gDNA that served as material.

The sample holds many counts of this clone. With 4 bases removed from V and 6 bases from J, the gap between germline ends came to 19 bases. The CDR3 is 17 amino acids. Germline lookup yields CDR1 SEHNR and CDR2 FQNEAQ (reference sequence). In the original analysis: Amplification with reference gene primers provided the estimates of nucleated cell counts. Repertoires were generated with immunoSEQ multiplex PCR, while TCRdb's copy carries only in-frame clones and drops some. V and J calls and clone size are as listed in that table; D and trimming were resolved from the DNA. The sample holds over 150,000 clones, around 86% seen once.

J is TRBJ1-6 and V is TRBV7-9, with D perhaps TRBD1 (6 bases). This clonotype was obtained from a man aged 45 to 65 with active or convalescent COVID-19. The sequenced sample consisted of peripheral blood. The CDR3: CASSSSWTARLNSPLHF. In DNA form, the CDR3 reads TGTGCCAGCAGCTCCTCGTGGACAGCCAGGCTTAATTCACCCCTCCACTTT.